The 25 T cell receptor beta chains presented below share a single source sample, sequenced in a study of cytomegalovirus exposure and HLA in healthy donors (dated by TCRdb to 2017 to 2019). Library construction relied on the immunoSEQ multiplex PCR assay. For the multiplex PCR, a mixture combining 60 forward primers for TCR Vbeta segments and 13 reverse primers for TCR Jbeta segments was used. Drawn from immuneACCESS, this table holds only the in-frame rearrangements with V and J called that TCRdb kept. Clones are partly lost; checked studies trace under half to an unresolved V gene and leave the rest unexplained. For this sample the table gives around 200,000 clones, of which about 80% were detected only once. In total, the top ten clones hold about 0.64% of the sample. The specimen was PBMCs. The source of these receptors is a boy aged 5-17 years in good health and CMV-seronegative.

The chain joins TRBV6-6 to TRBJ1-1; D may be TRBD1 (5 bases). The length of the CDR3 is 14 residues. Germline values: CDR1 MNHNY, CDR2 SVGAGI (reference sequence). Trimming took off 7 bases at V and 1 base at J, with 13 bases between the two ends. DNA for the CDR3: TGTGCCAGCACTCCCTGGGGGGAGAACACTGAAGCTTTCTTT. It encodes CASTPWGENTEAFF.

The chain couples TRBV19 to TRBJ1-1; D call uncertain. In germline, CDR1 is LNHDA, CDR2 SQIVND (reference sequence). The length of the CDR3 is 15 residues. With 1 base removed from V and 3 bases from J, the gap between germline ends came to 12 bases. The CDR3 is CASSIGGGVDTEAFF. CDR3 nucleotides: TGTGCCAGTAGTATAGGAGGCGGAGTAGACACTGAAGCTTTCTTT.

V usage is TRBV6-1 and J usage is TRBJ1-3; 7 bases align to TRBD1. J gave up 0 bases and V 8 bases, and 1 base lay outside the gene matches. CDR3 size: 13 residues. Germline V gene data show CDR1 as MNHNS and CDR2 as SASEGT. In DNA form, the CDR3 reads TGTGCCAGCGGGGACAGCTCTGGAAACACCATATATTTT. The encoded protein is CASGDSSGNTIYF.

J is TRBJ1-2 and V is TRBV30; 8 nucleotides agree with TRBD1. This CDR3 has 13 amino acids. Germline CDR1 GTSNPN, CDR2 SVGIG (reference sequence). V gave up 3 bases and J gave up 4 bases; unmatched junction bases: 4. DNA for the CDR3: TGTGCCTGGAGGAGGGACAGGCCCTATGGCTACACCTTC. Encoded protein: CAWRRDRPYGYTF.

The CDR3 sequence: CASSLGQGGTQYF. The CDR3 DNA sequence: TGTGCCAGCAGCTTAGGCCAGGGTGGTACGCAGTATTTT. V and J are TRBV7-9 and TRBJ2-3; perhaps TRBD1 as D (5 bases). Trimming pared 1 base from V and 8 bases from J, leaving 10 bases between. This CDR3 is built from 13 residues. Germline CDR1 is SEHNR and CDR2 is FQNEAQ (reference sequence).

In its sample, this clone was seen a few times. The chain couples TRBV6-1 to TRBJ1-5; possibly TRBD1 for D (5 bases). Looked up from germline, CDR1 is MNHNS and CDR2 is SASEGT. There are 14 residues in the CDR3. Trimming removed 1 base at V and 6 bases at J, with 10 bases between. The CDR3 region is CASSEERGGQPQHF. In DNA, the CDR3 is TGTGCCAGCAGTGAAGAAAGGGGTGGTCAGCCCCAGCATTTT.

The chain links TRBV11-3 to TRBJ1-1, with no clear D. Germline CDR1 is SGHNT and CDR2 is YENEEA. The CDR3 length is 12 residues. Between the trimmed V and J ends, which lost 5 bases and 1 base, there was a span of 5 bases. The CDR3 loop is CASSRENTEAFF. In DNA, the CDR3 is TGTGCCAGCAGCCGGGAGAACACTGAAGCTTTCTTT.

This clone was found a few times. V is TRBV5-8 and J is TRBJ2-1; tentative D call: TRBD1 (6 bases). The germline V gene has CDR1 SGHTS and CDR2 YDEGEE. The CDR3 is made up of 15 amino acids. Trimming shortened V by 4 bases and J by 6 bases, and 17 bases separated the two germline ends. The CDR3 region is CASSPRNTGTNEQFF. The CDR3 DNA reads TGTGCCAGCAGCCCCAGAAACACAGGGACCAATGAGCAGTTCTTC.

The V call is TRBV5-1, the J call TRBJ2-3; 9 bases are shared with TRBD2. Losses at the gene ends were 4 bases for V and 5 bases for J; bases not matched to a gene: 5. The CDR3 loop spans 14 amino acids. CDR1 and CDR2 from the germline V gene are SGHRS and YFSETQ. CDR3 protein: CASSGGLAEDTQYF. The CDR3 DNA sequence: TGCGCCAGCAGCGGGGGACTAGCCGAAGATACGCAGTATTTT.

This clone was recorded a few times. The gene calls are TRBV7-3 and TRBJ1-5, with unresolved D. Germline lookup yields CDR1 SGHTA and CDR2 FQGTGA. This CDR3 is 13 amino acids long. V was cut by 3 bases and J by 3 bases, with 6 bases left in between. Here the CDR3 reads CASSFQINQPQHF. For the CDR3, the DNA is TGTGCCAGCAGCTTCCAGATCAATCAGCCCCAGCATTTT.

The rearrangement links TRBV13 to TRBJ2-2; 8 bases map to TRBD2. Trimming cost V 2 bases and J 1 base; bases outside gene matches: 9. This CDR3 contains 18 residues. Germline V gene lookup returns CDR1 PRHDT and CDR2 FYEKMQ (reference sequence). CDR3 protein: CASSLLAGRARNTGELFF. DNA for the CDR3: TGTGCCAGCAGCTTATTGGCCGGGAGGGCCAGGAACACCGGGGAGCTGTTTTTT. The full variable domain, rest sourced from reference TRBV13 and TRBJ2-2, is AAGVIQSPRHLIKEKRETATLKCYPIPRHDTVYWYQQGPGQDPQFLISFYEKMQSDKGSIPDRFSAQQFSDYHSELNMSSLELGDSALYFCASSLLAGRARNTGELFFGEGSRLTVL.

The rearrangement joins TRBV2 to TRBJ2-7; TRBD1 might be the D (6 bases). This CDR3 contains 14 residues. Trimming removed 3 bases from V and 7 bases from J, with 16 bases in between. CDR1 SNHLY and CDR2 FYNNEI come from the germline V gene. The CDR3 region is CASSDRAQGSEQYF. The CDR3 nucleotides are TGTGCCAGCAGTGATCGGGCACAGGGAAGTGAGCAGTACTTC.

V and J are TRBV7-2 and TRBJ1-1; a weak D match, TRBD1 (5 bases). This CDR3 has 17 residues. The V end was cut by 1 base, the J end by 5 bases, with 20 bases between. CDR1 SGHTA and CDR2 FQGNSA come from the germline V gene. The CDR3 spells CASSLDGGISSRTEAFF. The CDR3 DNA reads as TGTGCCAGCAGCTTAGACGGGGGGATCTCGTCGAGAACTGAAGCTTTCTTT.

The chain carries TRBV7-8 and TRBJ1-1, with unresolved D. The CDR3 has 13 residues. Trimming cost V 3 bases and J 4 bases, with 9 bases left between them. Per the germline V gene, CDR1 is SGHVS and CDR2 is FQNEAQ. CDR3 loop: CASSFSGPTEAFF. The CDR3 nucleotides are TGTGCCAGCAGCTTCTCTGGGCCCACTGAAGCTTTCTTT.

This clone has just a few counts. V is TRBV19 and J is TRBJ2-1; 8 nucleotides line up with TRBD2. CDR1 is LNHDA, CDR2 SQIVND, per germline (reference sequence). There are 15 residues in the CDR3. V gave up 3 bases and J gave up 5 bases; unmatched junction bases: 6. The DNA of the CDR3 is TGTGCCAGTAGTATTCGAGCGGGGGATCACAATGAGCAGTTCTTC. It is translated as CASSIRAGDHNEQFF.

This chain links TRBV7-9 with TRBJ2-1; 9 bases fit TRBD1. The CDR3 runs to 16 residues. Trimming removed 7 bases from V and 6 bases from J; junction bases left unmatched: 13. Germline CDR1 SEHNR, CDR2 FQNEAQ (reference sequence). This CDR3 reads CASTPPVDRGFNEQFF. The CDR3 DNA is TGTGCCAGCACCCCCCCAGTGGACAGGGGTTTCAATGAGCAGTTCTTC.

Comment on this clone: Its ends do not fully match the called genes, so a read error is possible. This sequence joins TRBV5-1 and TRBJ2-4; the match to TRBD2 covers 7 bases. The CDR3 totals 16 residues. The germline V gene has CDR1 SGHRS and CDR2 YFSETQ. The CDR3 reads CASSLGALAVEKIQYF. DNA of the CDR3: TGCGCCAGCAGCTTGGGAGCTCTAGCGGTGGAAAAGATTCAGTACTTC.

J is TRBJ2-7 and V is TRBV29-1, with TRBD2 matching over 9 bases. This CDR3 has 15 amino acids. The trim removed 4 bases at V and 5 bases at J, leaving 12 bases unmatched. Germline V gives CDR1 SQVTM, CDR2 ANQGSEA. The CDR3 nucleotides are TGCAGCGTTGGGGGGTGGGGCGGGAGGGCACACGAGCAGTACTTC. It translates to CSVGGWGGRAHEQYF.

V is TRBV11-2 and J is TRBJ1-1; no clear D gene. V shed 1 base and J shed 4 bases, with 16 bases lying between them. The CDR3 contains 16 residues. In germline, CDR1 is SGHAT, CDR2 FQNNGV. CDR3 sequence (DNA): TGTGCCAGCAGCTTAGGATCTGCCGGGGTGGCCACTGAAGCTTTCTTT. It yields the protein CASSLGSAGVATEAFF.

The CDR3 region has the DNA TGTGCCAGCAATCGCGGGAGCGGTACAGATACGCAGTATTTT. Translated: CASNRGSGTDTQYF. The chain combines TRBV6-5 with TRBJ2-3; 7 bases match TRBD2. The germline gives CDR1 MNHEY, CDR2 SVGAGI. Germline trimming cut 7 bases from V and 3 bases from J; bases unmatched to any gene: 7. The CDR3 extends over 14 amino acids.

V usage is TRBV18 and J usage is TRBJ2-7; tentative D call: TRBD2 (6 bases). With 0 bases removed from V and 6 bases from J, the gap between germline ends came to 15 bases. In germline, CDR1 is KGHSH, CDR2 LQKENI. The CDR3 length is 15 residues. In DNA, the CDR3 is TGTGCCAGCTCACCACCCGGGGCGGGATATGGCGAGCAGTACTTC. Encoded protein: CASSPPGAGYGEQYF.

The V gene is TRBV19, the J gene TRBJ1-4, with D hard to call. Germline V CDR1 and CDR2: LNHDA, SQIVND (reference sequence). V gave up 2 bases and J gave up 0 bases, with 7 bases separating them. This CDR3 comprises 15 residues. The CDR3 bases are TGTGCCAGTAGTATAATAATTACAACTAATGAAAAACTGTTTTTT. This translates into CASSIIITTNEKLFF.

V usage is TRBV30 and J usage is TRBJ2-1, with a possible D match to TRBD1 (5 bases). This CDR3 comprises 16 residues. V was trimmed by 1 base and J by 1 base, leaving 14 bases between them. CDR1 GTSNPN and CDR2 SVGIG come from the germline V gene (reference sequence). In DNA, the CDR3 is TGTGCCTGGAGTGGGCTCGGCCAGGGATCCTACAATGAGCAGTTCTTC. Protein sequence: CAWSGLGQGSYNEQFF.

The table lists this clone with a few counts. This chain connects TRBV7-8 to TRBJ2-1; D is undetermined. Germline lookup yields CDR1 SGHVS and CDR2 FQNEAQ. This CDR3 region has 16 residues. Trimming took 3 bases from V and 0 from J, leaving 12 bases between them. The CDR3 DNA follows: TGTGCCAGCAGCTTCAATGTCAGAAGCTCCTACAATGAGCAGTTCTTC. This codes for CASSFNVRSSYNEQFF.

The rearrangement uses TRBV11-3 and TRBJ2-2; 10 bases align to TRBD2. The CDR3 has 18 residues. In germline, CDR1 is SGHNT, CDR2 YENEEA. Germline trimming cut 7 bases from V and 5 bases from J; bases unmatched to any gene: 16. CDR3 DNA sequence: TGTGCCAGCACACTGGACATTAGCGGGAGGTTCTATACCGGGGAGCTGTTTTTT. It specifies CASTLDISGRFYTGELFF.